The 31 T cell receptor beta chains presented below share a single source sample, sequenced in a study of blood T cell repertoires in COVID-19. Generated by immunoSEQ multiplex PCR, the TCRdb table keeps only in-frame clones and is missing some. Here the sample spans a few hundred thousand clones, approximately 88% being singletons. The sample was PBMCs or T cells enriched from blood (not recorded which). These receptors were taken from a woman in her thirties or forties who had recovered from COVID-19.

The chain joins TRBV9 to TRBJ2-1; 8 nucleotides align to TRBD1. With V trimmed by 4 bases and J by 7 bases, 7 bases remained unmatched. CDR1 is SGDLS and CDR2 is YYNGEE in the germline V gene. The CDR3 covers 14 residues. The CDR3 loop reads CASSPRTGRNEQFF. For the CDR3, the DNA is TGTGCCAGCAGCCCTCGGACAGGGAGGAATGAGCAGTTCTTC.

The chain joins TRBV10-3 to TRBJ2-7, with TRBD1 identical over 8 bases. CDR1 is ENHRY and CDR2 is SYGVKD in the germline V gene. CDR3 length equals 15 residues. With 2 bases clipped from V and 3 bases from J, the junction kept 6 bases outside the gene matches. The CDR3 loop reads CAISEGQGAGYEQYF. CDR3 nucleotide sequence: TGTGCCATCAGTGAGGGGCAGGGGGCCGGCTACGAGCAGTACTTC.

The rearrangement joins TRBV28 to TRBJ2-3, with 11 bases matching TRBD2. Trimming cost V 7 bases and J 8 bases; bases outside gene matches: 8. Germline assignment: CDR1 MDHEN and CDR2 SYDVKM. The CDR3 has 14 amino acids. In nucleotides, the CDR3 is TGTGCCAGCAAACTACTAGCGGGAGTAGGTACGCAGTATTTT. Translated: CASKLLAGVGTQYF.

This chain connects TRBV6-5 to TRBJ1-2; D remains ambiguous. Trimming left V 2 bases short and J 2 bases short, with 9 bases between. Looked up from germline, CDR1 is MNHEY and CDR2 is SVGAGI. This CDR3 is built from 14 residues. CDR3 in DNA: TGTGCCAGCAGTTACGACTCCAAAAACTATGGCTACACCTTC. It encodes CASSYDSKNYGYTF.

The chain links TRBV6-1 to TRBJ1-1; D not certain. Germline CDR1 MNHNS, CDR2 SASEGT. This CDR3 is built from 13 residues. The ends were cut back, 1 base at V and 1 base at J, with 4 bases in the middle. CDR3 nucleotides: TGTGCCAGCAGTGAAGGACAGAACACTGAAGCTTTCTTT. This translates into CASSEGQNTEAFF.

V gene TRBV9 combines with J gene TRBJ2-1, with TRBD2 matching over 13 bases. The CDR3 spans 16 residues. V lost 1 base and J lost 10; bases outside the gene matches: 8. CDR1 is SGDLS, CDR2 YYNGEE, per germline. The CDR3 reads CASSVPGLAGVGEQFF. CDR3 DNA sequence: TGTGCCAGCAGCGTACCCGGACTAGCGGGAGTGGGAGAGCAGTTCTTC.

The chain combines TRBV24-1 with TRBJ1-2; 8 bases are shared with TRBD1. There are 17 residues in the CDR3. The junction had 14 bases not matched to a gene; V was cut back by 4 bases and J by 5 bases. Germline V gives CDR1 KGHDR, CDR2 SFDVKD. CDR3 in amino acids: CATSENSPTGVLYGYTF. The CDR3 coding sequence is TGTGCCACCAGTGAGAATTCCCCGACAGGGGTGCTGTATGGCTACACCTTC.

The chain is built from TRBV21-1 and TRBJ2-1; the table's TRBD1 call for D was not verified on the DNA. TRBV21-1 is assigned pseudogene status. CDR3 length: 12 residues. The CDR3, as DNA: TGTGCCAGCAGTCTGGGTCTCAGGGAGCAGTTCTTC. Its translation: CASSLGLREQFF.

This clone was seen just once. The rearrangement links TRBV4-3 to TRBJ2-3; TRBD2 agrees at 10 bases. Per the germline V gene, CDR1 is LGHNA and CDR2 is YSLEER. This CDR3 region has 15 residues. The V segment lost 1 base and the J segment 5 bases; nucleotides outside the gene matches: 3. The CDR3 loop reads CASSQGAGGQDTQYF. The DNA for the CDR3 is TGCGCCAGCAGCCAAGGAGCGGGAGGGCAAGATACGCAGTATTTT.

The rearrangement joins TRBV28 to TRBJ1-6; the D gene is possibly TRBD1 (5 bases). The V gene lost 7 bases and the J gene lost 10 bases, with 17 bases spanning the gap. Germline V CDR1 and CDR2: MDHEN, SYDVKM. The CDR3 consists of 14 residues. CDR3 in DNA: TGTGCCAGCACCCGTACCCAGGGTGGGTCACCCCTCCACTTT. Its translation is CASTRTQGGSPLHF.

The chain uses TRBV10-2 and TRBJ2-4, with unresolved D. The V gene's germline CDR1 is WSHSY and CDR2 SAAADI. There are 14 residues in the CDR3. Trimming shortened V by 3 bases and J by 3 bases, and 9 bases separated the two germline ends. The CDR3: CASSEVAHKNIQYF. In DNA, the CDR3 is TGCGCCAGCAGTGAAGTCGCACACAAAAACATTCAGTACTTC.

The rearrangement links TRBV7-2 to TRBJ2-5, with D possibly being TRBD1 (5 bases). V lost 2 bases and J 1 base, leaving 11 bases between the germline ends. This CDR3 contains 15 residues. The germline V gene encodes CDR1 SGHTA and CDR2 FQGNSA. The CDR3 region is CASSLMTAIQETQYF. Written as DNA, the CDR3 is TGTGCCAGCAGCTTAATGACAGCCATCCAAGAGACCCAGTACTTC.

The J gene is TRBJ2-1, the V gene TRBV7-2, with TRBD2 matching 9 bases. J lost 3 bases, V lost 5 bases, and 11 bases had no gene match. This CDR3 comprises 17 residues. Per the germline V gene, CDR1 is SGHTA and CDR2 is FQGNSA. CDR3 protein: CASSHQPRTSVYNEQFF. The CDR3 coding sequence is TGTGCCAGCAGCCACCAGCCCCGGACTAGCGTCTACAATGAGCAGTTCTTC.

This chain uses TRBV24-1 with TRBJ2-1; 7 bases match TRBD2. With 3 bases clipped from V and 8 bases from J, the junction kept 12 bases outside the gene matches. The CDR3 loop spans 16 amino acids. Germline V gene lookup returns CDR1 KGHDR and CDR2 SFDVKD. The CDR3 loop is CATSDPRGGIVDEQFF. The CDR3, as DNA: TGTGCCACCAGTGATCCCCGCGGGGGTATTGTGGATGAGCAGTTCTTC.

This chain joins TRBV19 and TRBJ2-2; 13 nucleotides line up with TRBD2. CDR3 length equals 15 residues. J lost 6 bases, V lost 8 bases, and 6 bases had no gene match. Germline V gene sequence: CDR1 LNHDA, CDR2 SQIVND (reference sequence). CDR3 residues: CASSLGTSGAGELFF. DNA of the CDR3: TGTGCCAGTTCGTTGGGGACTAGCGGGGCCGGGGAGCTGTTTTTT.

CDR3 residues: CASSYPSAGDWGEETQYF. CDR3 DNA sequence: TGTGCCAGCAGCTACCCTTCTGCGGGAGATTGGGGTGAAGAGACCCAGTACTTC. The gene calls are TRBV7-3 and TRBJ2-5; 7 nucleotides line up with TRBD2. In germline, CDR1 is SGHTA, CDR2 FQGTGA. V was clipped by 4 bases and J by 3 bases; unmatched bases: 17. The CDR3 contains 18 residues.

The genes are TRBV2 and TRBJ1-4; D possibly corresponds to TRBD1 (6 bases). Trimming took 9 bases from V and 2 from J, leaving 13 bases between them. This CDR3 comprises 14 residues. The germline V gene encodes CDR1 SNHLY and CDR2 FYNNEI. CDR3 bases: TGTGCCAGTACTGGGACAACTACTAATGAAAAACTGTTTTTT. Its protein is CASTGTTTNEKLFF.

The count of this clone is one. The V gene is TRBV27, the J gene TRBJ2-1, with TRBD2 matching over 9 bases. The CDR3 loop spans 15 amino acids. The ends lost 8 bases at V and 5 bases at J; junction bases unmatched: 10. Germline V gene lookup returns CDR1 MNHEY and CDR2 SMNVEV (reference sequence). CDR3 residues: CASRPGTSSHNEQFF. CDR3 DNA: TGTGCCAGCCGGCCGGGGACTAGCAGCCACAATGAGCAGTTCTTC.

Here the CDR3 DNA reads TGCAGTGCTAGTTGGACAGGGAAAGCTGAAGCTTTCTTT. Protein: CSASWTGKAEAFF. V and J are TRBV20-1 and TRBJ1-1, with 8 nucleotides matching TRBD1. V gave up 3 bases and J gave up 6 bases; unmatched junction bases: 6. The CDR3 is 13 amino acids. CDR1 is DFQATT, CDR2 SNEGSKA, per germline (reference sequence).

A few counts support this clone. This CDR3 reads CASSSGRLISGTEAFF. The CDR3 nucleotides are TGTGCCAGCTCATCAGGACGGCTCATATCGGGGACTGAAGCTTTCTTT. This chain links TRBV18 with TRBJ1-1, with no clear D. In germline, CDR1 is KGHSH, CDR2 LQKENI. Trimming pared 5 bases from V and 5 bases from J, leaving 21 bases between. The CDR3 contains 16 residues.

The chain links TRBV30 to TRBJ2-7; perhaps TRBD1 as D (6 bases). Germline-derived CDR1 and CDR2 are GTSNPN and SVGIG (reference sequence). This CDR3 has 15 residues. Trimming shortened V by 3 bases and J by 0 bases, and 15 bases separated the two germline ends. CDR3 DNA: TGTGCCTGGAGCCCCGGGACACTCAGCTCCTACGAGCAGTACTTC. Encoded protein: CAWSPGTLSSYEQYF.

The CDR3 DNA sequence: TGTGCCAGCACCCACCCCCTGGGTCAGGGGAGAACCTACGAGCAGTACTTC. It codes for CASTHPLGQGRTYEQYF. This rearrangement joins TRBV7-9 to TRBJ2-7; D perhaps matches TRBD1 (6 bases). Trimming took off 7 bases at V and 2 bases at J, with 24 bases between the two ends. Germline V gives CDR1 SEHNR, CDR2 FQNEAQ (reference sequence). The CDR3 runs 17 residues.

This clone was detected only a few times. V and J are TRBV13 and TRBJ1-1, with 8 bases lining up with TRBD1. V trimming: 3 bases; J trimming: 0 bases; junction bases outside the gene matches: 9. The CDR3 runs to 17 residues. Germline lookup yields CDR1 PRHDT and CDR2 FYEKMQ (reference sequence). CDR3 region: CASSFRAGGLLNTEAFF. The CDR3 DNA reads as TGTGCCAGCAGCTTTAGAGCAGGGGGCCTCCTGAACACTGAAGCTTTCTTT.

The chain employs TRBV7-9 and TRBJ1-4; D unresolved. The V end lost 3 bases, the J end lost 0 bases, and 5 bases lay between the germline ends. The CDR3 is 14 residues long. The germline gives CDR1 SEHNR, CDR2 FQNEAQ (reference sequence). CDR3 nucleotide sequence: TGTGCCAGCAGCTTCAGTGCAACTAATGAAAAACTGTTTTTT. Its protein is CASSFSATNEKLFF.

As to this clone: One end of the junction is discordant with germline, which a read error may explain. The V call is TRBV6-5, the J call TRBJ1-1; perhaps TRBD1 as D (5 bases). From germline, CDR1 is MNHEY and CDR2 SVGAGI. There are 13 residues in the CDR3. As DNA, the CDR3 is TGTGCCAGCAGGCGACAGTTGAAAACTGAAGCTTTCTTT. Residues: CASRRQLKTEAFF.

Here the CDR3 DNA reads TGTGCCAGCAGCTTATGGCTTTTGGCGGCCCCTCACCATGGAGATACGCAGTATTTT. This gives the protein CASSLWLLAAPHHGDTQYF. The rearrangement links TRBV11-3 to TRBJ2-3, with D unclear. The length of the CDR3 is 19 residues. The V and J ends lost 2 bases and 5 bases respectively, with 26 bases between them. Germline-derived CDR1 and CDR2 are SGHNT and YENEEA.

The chain has TRBV7-3 and TRBJ2-5; 11 nucleotides match TRBD1. CDR3 size: 16 residues. Per germline, CDR1 SGHTA and CDR2 FQGTGA. V shed 1 base, J shed 5 bases, and the junction held 6 bases outside the gene matches. The CDR3 region has the DNA TGTGCCAGCAGCTTAATTGGACAGGGGGCTTCGGAGACCCAGTACTTC. It codes for CASSLIGQGASETQYF.

J is TRBJ1-2 and V is TRBV7-2; the D gene is possibly TRBD1 (5 bases). CDR1 is SGHTA and CDR2 is FQGNSA in the germline V gene. There are 18 residues in the CDR3. Trimming left V 3 bases short and J 3 bases short, with 23 bases between. CDR3 coding DNA: TGTGCCAGCAGCTTTCGGGGGGGTAACCGAACAAGTGACTATGGCTACACCTTC. Residues: CASSFRGGNRTSDYGYTF.

This clone was observed a single time. The rearrangement links TRBV7-8 to TRBJ2-2; tentatively, D is TRBD2 (5 bases). Germline-derived CDR1 and CDR2 are SGHVS and FQNEAQ. The ends were cut back, 2 bases at V and 0 bases at J, with 13 bases in the middle. CDR3 size: 17 residues. This chain's CDR3 is CASSLLGGTSNTGELFF. Written as DNA, the CDR3 is TGTGCCAGCAGCTTATTAGGAGGCACCTCGAACACCGGGGAGCTGTTTTTT. The entire variable domain, with the rest obtained from reference TRBV7-8 and TRBJ2-2, is as follows: GAGVSQSPRYKVAKRGQDVALRCDPISGHVSLFWYQQALGQGPEFLTYFQNEAQLDKSGLPSDRFFAERPEGSVSTLKIQRTQQEDSAVYLCASSLLGGTSNTGELFFGEGSRLTVL.

This chain links TRBV28 with TRBJ2-7; D ambiguous. CDR3 length: 11 residues. Germline CDR1 is MDHEN and CDR2 is SYDVKM. V lost 5 bases and J 3 bases, leaving 5 bases between the germline ends. Here the CDR3 reads CASSPNYEQYF. The CDR3 nucleotides are TGTGCCAGCAGTCCTAACTACGAGCAGTACTTC.

The V and J genes are TRBV3-1 (or the pseudogene TRBV3-2) and TRBJ2-3; 7 bases are shared with TRBD2. V dropped 0 bases and J dropped 3; count of bases not matched to a gene: 21. The germline V gene encodes CDR1 LGHDT and CDR2 YNNKEL (reference sequence). The CDR3 totals 21 residues. Here the CDR3 reads CASSQEPDRILRGGRTDTQYF. CDR3 nucleotides: TGTGCCAGCAGCCAAGAGCCCGACAGAATTCTCCGCGGGGGTAGGACAGATACGCAGTATTTT.